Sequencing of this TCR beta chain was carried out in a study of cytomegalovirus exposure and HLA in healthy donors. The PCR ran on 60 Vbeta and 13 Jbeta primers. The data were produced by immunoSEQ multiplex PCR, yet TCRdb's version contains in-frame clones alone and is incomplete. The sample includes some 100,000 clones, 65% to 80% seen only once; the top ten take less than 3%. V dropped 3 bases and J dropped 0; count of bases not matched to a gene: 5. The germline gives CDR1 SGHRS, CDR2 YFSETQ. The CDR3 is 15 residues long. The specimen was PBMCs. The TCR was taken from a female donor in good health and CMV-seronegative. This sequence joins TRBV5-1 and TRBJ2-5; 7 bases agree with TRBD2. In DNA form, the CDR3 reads TGCGCCAGCAGCTCCAGCGGGGCGAACCAAGAGACCCAGTACTTC. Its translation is CASSSSGANQETQYF. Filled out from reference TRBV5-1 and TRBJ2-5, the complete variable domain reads KAGVTQTPRYLIKTRGQQVTLSCSPISGHRSVSWYQQTPGQGLQFLFEYFSETQRNKGNFPGRFSGRQFSNSRSEMNVSTLELGDSALYLCASSSSGANQETQYFGPGTRLLVL.